The clone carrying this TCR beta chain came up a few times. The CDR3 sequence is 10 residues long. Deletions cut 6 bases from V and 4 bases from J, with 6 bases between. Germline-derived CDR1 and CDR2 are SQVTM and ANQGSEA. TCRdb passed the 5' RACE reads through MiXCR, listing each CDR3 protein once. The sample contains some 57,000 distinct CDR3 sequences, under 20% of which appear only once. Naive CD4+ T cells were purified with Tregs depleted by CD25. The V and J genes are TRBV29-1 and TRBJ2-5, with D uncertain. This receptor was obtained from a female donor with breast cancer. The sample comprised naive CD4+ T cells sorted from blood. Subset defined: naive CD4+ T cells, CD4+CD45RA+CD25-. The CDR3 loop reads CSVRIETQYF. CDR3 nucleotides: TGCAGCGTCCGGATAGAGACCCAGTACTTC.